Each of the 25 T cell receptor beta chains below was sequenced from the same sample in a study of blood T cell repertoires in COVID-19. The protocol was immunoSEQ multiplex PCR, while the TCRdb copy is restricted to in-frame clones and leaves out a portion. The sample contains over 150,000 clones, roughly 87% of which appear only once. The source material was peripheral blood. Source of these receptors: a man aged 18-30 years who had recovered from COVID-19.

This clone was seen more than once but under ten times. This chain uses TRBV4-3 with TRBJ1-3, with TRBD1 matching 7 bases. The V gene end was trimmed by 5 bases and the J gene end by 0 bases; junction bases not matched to a gene: 1. The CDR3 is made up of 14 amino acids. The germline gives CDR1 LGHNA, CDR2 YSLEER. CDR3 sequence reads: CASSWDSSGNTIYF. The CDR3 coding sequence is TGCGCCAGCAGCTGGGACAGCTCTGGAAACACCATATATTTT.

Notes on this clone: One end of the junction varies from germline; a read error may be responsible. The rearrangement links TRBV4-3 to TRBJ2-4, with D tentatively TRBD2 (7 bases). Per the germline V gene, CDR1 is LGHNA and CDR2 is YSLEER. This CDR3 contains 16 residues. For the CDR3, the DNA is TGCGCCAGCAACCAACGCTTGGCGGGGGCGGAGGACATTCAGTACTTC. Protein sequence: CASNQRLAGAEDIQYF.

The V and J genes are TRBV7-2 and TRBJ1-2; TRBD1 agrees at 8 bases. J gave up 5 bases and V 5 bases, and 10 bases lay outside the gene matches. The CDR3 has 15 amino acids. Per germline, CDR1 SGHTA and CDR2 FQGNSA. This CDR3 reads CASSPAAGGAYGYTF. CDR3 in DNA: TGTGCCAGCAGCCCAGCAGCAGGGGGCGCATATGGCTACACCTTC.

For the CDR3, the DNA is TGTGCCAGCAGCTTGAGACTAGTTGACAATGAGCAGTTCTTC. This encodes CASSLRLVDNEQFF. V is TRBV5-5 and J is TRBJ2-1, with a possible D match to TRBD2 (6 bases). This CDR3 spans 14 amino acids. Germline V gene lookup returns CDR1 SGHKS and CDR2 YYEKEE (reference sequence). Deletions cut 1 base from V and 5 bases from J, with 10 bases between. Complete variable domain (other parts from reference TRBV5-5 and TRBJ2-1): DAGVTQSPTHLIKTRGQQVTLRCSPISGHKSVSWYQQVLGQGPQFIFQYYEKEERGRGNFPDRFSARQFPNYSSELNVNALLLGDSALYLCASSLRLVDNEQFFGPGTRLTVL.

The chain couples TRBV24-1 to TRBJ1-4; 9 bases line up with TRBD1. There are 15 residues in the CDR3. V was clipped by 4 bases and J by 7 bases; unmatched bases: 6. The germline CDR1 and CDR2 sequences are KGHDR and SFDVKD. The CDR3 here is CATSDTTGGGEKLFF. For the CDR3, the DNA is TGTGCCACCAGTGACACGACAGGGGGTGGTGAAAAACTGTTTTTT.

This clone was observed once. The chain is built from TRBV7-2 and TRBJ1-3; 7 bases are shared with TRBD1. The CDR3 sequence is 14 residues long. CDR1 SGHTA and CDR2 FQGNSA come from the germline V gene. Trimming cost V 5 bases and J 2 bases; bases outside gene matches: 3. The CDR3 sequence: CASSRGQAGNTIYF. The CDR3 DNA follows: TGTGCCAGCAGCCGCGGACAGGCTGGAAACACCATATATTTT.

The chain joins TRBV29-1 to TRBJ2-2, with a weak D call TRBD1 (7 bases). CDR1 is SQVTM, CDR2 ANQGSEA, per germline. Trimming left V 7 bases short and J 5 bases short, with 17 bases between. The CDR3 has 14 amino acids. The CDR3 loop reads CSAEGQSETGELFF. The CDR3, as DNA: TGCAGCGCGGAGGGACAGAGTGAAACCGGGGAGCTGTTTTTT.

This clone showed up just once. The chain recombines TRBV3-1 (or the pseudogene TRBV3-2) with TRBJ2-6, with D maybe TRBD1 (5 bases). Germline V gives CDR1 LGHDT, CDR2 YNNKEL (reference sequence). V was shortened by 6 bases and J by 1 base, with 13 bases between the two germline ends. There are 16 residues in the CDR3. This CDR3 is CASSRGHRSGANVLTF. CDR3 sequence (DNA): TGTGCCAGCAGTCGAGGACATCGATCTGGGGCCAACGTCCTGACTTTC.

The rearrangement links TRBV7-9 to TRBJ1-5; D might be TRBD1 (5 bases). The CDR3 runs 15 residues. The V gene's germline CDR1 is SEHNR and CDR2 FQNEAQ (reference sequence). V shed 4 bases and J shed 5 bases, with 15 bases lying between them. CDR3 amino acids: CASSSPGRADQPQHF. The DNA of the CDR3 is TGTGCCAGCAGCTCCCCCGGCAGGGCGGATCAGCCCCAGCATTTT.

The J gene is TRBJ1-4, the V gene TRBV7-2, with TRBD1 matching over 7 bases. Per the germline V gene, CDR1 is SGHTA and CDR2 is FQGNSA. Trimming removed 1 base from V and 8 bases from J; junction bases left unmatched: 7. The CDR3 contains 15 residues. CDR3 sequence (DNA): TGTGCCAGCAGCTTAGTTCCAGGGGGATGGGAAAAACTGTTTTTT. It encodes CASSLVPGGWEKLFF.

The chain joins TRBV7-9 to TRBJ2-1; D perhaps matches TRBD1 (7 bases). Trimming stripped 1 base from V and 7 bases from J, with 11 bases between. Germline CDR1 reads SEHNR; CDR2 reads FQNEAQ (reference sequence). This CDR3 contains 14 residues. CDR3 coding DNA: TGTGCCAGCAGCTTAGGGGCAGGGGGGAATGAGCAGTTCTTC. The encoded protein is CASSLGAGGNEQFF.

This chain connects TRBV9 to TRBJ2-1, with TRBD1 matching 11 bases. CDR3 length equals 17 residues. Germline V gene sequence: CDR1 SGDLS, CDR2 YYNGEE. Trimming at V came to 0 bases and at J to 5 bases, leaving 7 bases not matched to a gene. CDR3 amino acids: CASSVALGQGDHNEQFF. The CDR3 region has the DNA TGTGCCAGCAGCGTAGCCCTGGGACAGGGGGATCACAATGAGCAGTTCTTC. Complete variable domain (other parts from reference TRBV9 and TRBJ2-1): DSGVTQTPKHLITATGQRVTLRCSPRSGDLSVYWYQQSLDQGLQFLIQYYNGEERAKGNILERFSAQQFPDLHSELNLSSLELGDSALYFCASSVALGQGDHNEQFFGPGTRLTVL.

The rearrangement links TRBV27 to TRBJ2-3, with a tentative D call TRBD1 (6 bases). The germline V gene encodes CDR1 MNHEY and CDR2 SMNVEV (reference sequence). V gave up 4 bases and J gave up 11 bases, with 10 bases separating them. The CDR3 extends over 11 amino acids. DNA for the CDR3: TGTGCCAGCAGTTCGACAGGAAAGCAGTATTTT. Translated: CASSSTGKQYF.

The J gene is TRBJ2-7, the V gene TRBV27, with a weak D call TRBD2 (6 bases). V was trimmed by 3 bases and J by 5 bases, leaving 11 bases between them. CDR1 and CDR2 (germline): MNHEY, SMNVEV (reference sequence). This CDR3 region has 13 residues. The CDR3 coding sequence is TGTGCCAGCAGTTTTCGTACGGGGGACGAGCAGTACTTC. The encoded protein is CASSFRTGDEQYF.

The CDR3 protein is CASRDRKREQYF. The CDR3 DNA sequence: TGTGCCAGCAGGGACAGGAAGCGCGAGCAGTACTTC. J is TRBJ2-7 and V is TRBV28; 7 bases are a match to TRBD1. Unmatched junction bases numbered 5, after V lost 6 bases and J lost 6 bases. Per the germline V gene, CDR1 is MDHEN and CDR2 is SYDVKM. This CDR3 is built from 12 residues. Together with reference TRBV28 and TRBJ2-7, the CDR3 gives the full variable domain: DVKVTQSSRYLVKRTGEKVFLECVQDMDHENMFWYRQDPGLGLRLIYFSYDVKMKEKGDIPEGYSVSREKKERFSLILESASTNQTSMYLCASRDRKREQYFGPGTRLTVT.

The chain uses TRBV27 and TRBJ2-7, with 9 bases aligning to TRBD1. Trimming removed 6 bases from V and 4 bases from J; junction bases left unmatched: 10. The length of the CDR3 is 15 residues. Per germline, CDR1 MNHEY and CDR2 SMNVEV (reference sequence). CDR3 residues: CASSRPGQGRYEQYF. The CDR3 coding sequence is TGTGCCAGCAGCCGACCGGGACAGGGAAGGTACGAGCAGTACTTC.

This rearrangement joins TRBV5-1 to TRBJ2-7; 7 bases fit TRBD1. The V gene's germline CDR1 is SGHRS and CDR2 YFSETQ. The CDR3 consists of 14 residues. V was pared by 6 bases and J by 3 bases, with 9 bases of the junction left unmatched. The CDR3, as DNA: TGCGCCAGCACCGTAAACTCAGGGGGCTACGAGCAGTACTTC. It translates to CASTVNSGGYEQYF.

The chain combines TRBV10-3 with TRBJ2-7, with D tentatively TRBD2 (5 bases). V lost 10 bases and J lost 4, with 20 bases in between. The CDR3 spans 14 residues. Germline V gives CDR1 ENHRY, CDR2 SYGVKD. The CDR3: CATSPSAGGYEQYF. The CDR3 DNA reads as TGTGCCACCTCCCCCTCCGCAGGCGGGTACGAGCAGTACTTC.

This chain connects TRBV7-9 to TRBJ2-5, with TRBD1 matching over 9 bases. This CDR3 contains 15 residues. V lost 5 bases and J lost 2; bases outside the gene matches: 6. The germline V gene has CDR1 SEHNR and CDR2 FQNEAQ (reference sequence). CDR3 in amino acids: CASSETGGWQETQYF. CDR3 nucleotide sequence: TGTGCCAGCAGCGAGACAGGGGGGTGGCAAGAGACCCAGTACTTC.

The rearrangement uses TRBV5-4 and TRBJ2-5, with 7 bases matching TRBD2. Germline CDR1 reads SGHNT; CDR2 reads YYREEE (reference sequence). This CDR3 contains 15 residues. The junction had 9 bases not matched to a gene; V was cut back by 2 bases and J by 5 bases. Here the CDR3 reads CASSFPAGRRETQYF. The CDR3 DNA sequence: TGTGCCAGCAGCTTCCCAGCGGGGCGGCGGGAGACCCAGTACTTC.

This chain uses TRBV29-1 with TRBJ2-7; unclear D gene. Germline CDR1 is SQVTM and CDR2 is ANQGSEA. This CDR3 is built from 12 residues. V lost 0 bases and J 3 bases, leaving 6 bases between the germline ends. The CDR3 region is CSVEDTGYEQYF. The CDR3 DNA reads as TGCAGCGTTGAAGATACCGGCTACGAGCAGTACTTC.

The CDR3 spells CASSQQTYEQYF. The CDR3, as DNA: TGTGCCAGCAGCCAACAAACCTACGAGCAGTACTTC. The rearrangement joins TRBV3-1 (or the pseudogene TRBV3-2) to TRBJ2-7, with D unresolved. CDR3 length: 12 amino acids. V was cut by 2 bases and J by 2 bases, with 4 bases left in between. Germline values: CDR1 LGHDT, CDR2 YNNKEL (reference sequence).

The chain has TRBV19 and TRBJ1-5; D is uncertain. Germline V gene data show CDR1 as LNHDA and CDR2 as SQIVND (reference sequence). Trimming removed 3 bases at V and 4 bases at J, with 4 bases between. The CDR3 has 12 amino acids. The CDR3 sequence is CASSIRNQPQHF. As DNA, the CDR3 is TGTGCCAGTAGTATCAGGAATCAGCCCCAGCATTTT.

This chain uses TRBV4-3 with TRBJ2-1, with D possibly matching TRBD1 (6 bases). The CDR3 is made up of 14 amino acids. In germline, CDR1 is LGHNA, CDR2 YSLEER. Trimming took 3 bases from V and 9 from J, leaving 15 bases between them. The CDR3 bases are TGCGCCAGCAGCCACCTGGGGGCGAGCAGTGAGCAGTTCTTC. Translating it yields CASSHLGASSEQFF.

The chain carries TRBV19 and TRBJ2-2, with 9 bases fitting TRBD1. Germline CDR1 LNHDA, CDR2 SQIVND (reference sequence). The CDR3 covers 15 residues. With V trimmed by 9 bases and J by 3 bases, 8 bases remained unmatched. The DNA for the CDR3 is TGTGCCAGCCACCCGGGACAGGGATACACCGGGGAGCTGTTTTTT. Translation gives CASHPGQGYTGELFF. Full variable domain (rest looked up from reference TRBV19 and TRBJ2-2): DGGITQSPKYLFRKEGQNVTLSCEQNLNHDAMYWYRQDPGQGLRLIYYSQIVNDFQKGDIAEGYSVSREKKESFPLTVTSAQKNPTAFYLCASHPGQGYTGELFFGEGSRLTVL.